The rows below give T cell receptor beta chains drawn from one sample of a study of CD8+CD57+ T cells in acquired aplastic anemia. MiXCR, applied by TCRdb to the reads, yields one record per CDR3 protein. The profile shows about 160,000 distinct CDR3 sequences, roughly 43% of them singletons. The sample taken for sequencing was sorted CD4+, CD8+, or CD8+CD57+ T cells (not recorded which) from PBMCs. Every receptor here comes from a human donor with aplastic anemia. Each CDR3 is given with its conserved first and last residue. Size is stated for part of the rows, as once, few or many counts, or as a class when the clone is expanded.

clone_size j_call v_call cdr3_length cdr3_aa
. TRBJ2-2 TRBV9 11 CASSYGGELFF
. TRBJ2-5 TRBV10-3 13 CATHSGVPETQYF
once TRBJ1-1 TRBV19 12 CATGQGRPGAFF
. TRBJ2-5 TRBV19 14 CASSPSGDQETQYF
many TRBJ2-7 TRBV5-1 16 CASSSDTGGVPYEQYF
. TRBJ2-1 TRBV19 14 CASSLSGGHNEQFF
. TRBJ2-1 TRBV10-3 15 CAISETGSSYNEQFF
. TRBJ2-7 TRBV10-3 13 CAISGDLSYEQYF
. TRBJ1-1 TRBV29-1 12 CSVTGGSPEAFF
many TRBJ2-1 TRBV6-1 13 CASSLQGGDEQFF
. TRBJ1-1 TRBV25-1 15 CASTESTERGYEAFF
once TRBJ2-1 TRBV7-6 15 CASSSVLAGVKEQSF
many TRBJ2-7 TRBV9 14 CASSVAGFSYEQYF
. TRBJ1-3 TRBV19 12 CASAPSGNTIYF
. TRBJ2-5 TRBV7-9 16 CASSLGSGRVVETQYF
once TRBJ1-2 TRBV7-2 12 CASSFRDYGYTF
. TRBJ1-6 TRBV11-2 13 CASSFRRGSPLHF
once TRBJ2-7 TRBV9 12 CASSLASSEQYF
. TRBJ1-2 TRBV27 15 CASSLNLPGGYGYTF
few TRBJ2-7 TRBV28 11 CASSYNDEQYF
. TRBJ2-3 TRBV9 15 CASSVTGGPTDTQYF
. TRBJ2-2 TRBV2 15 CASRGQGPNTGELFF
many TRBJ2-2 TRBV2 14 CASTYQGTAGELFF
. TRBJ1-6 TRBV10-1 13 CASSEQQYSPLHF
. TRBJ2-7 TRBV11-3 15 CASSLAAGVSYEQYF
. TRBJ2-3 TRBV2 16 CASRETSGRPTDTQYF
. TRBJ2-3 TRBV2 15 CAILFRGQGTDTQYF
many TRBJ2-5 TRBV30 13 CAWSYRGQETQYF
few TRBJ2-7 TRBV29-1 12 CSVVQGSVEQYF
. TRBJ2-5 TRBV24-1 16 CATSDLGRGIQETQYF
. TRBJ2-2 TRBV12-5 16 CASDLGLAGFTGELFF
few TRBJ2-5 TRBV30 14 CAWNGQGRGETQYF
many TRBJ1-1 TRBV6-5 16 CASSYGQATMNTEAFF
many TRBJ2-5 TRBV2 14 CASGGSNREETQYF
. TRBJ2-5 TRBV7-8 17 CASSLWEAGDPKETQYF